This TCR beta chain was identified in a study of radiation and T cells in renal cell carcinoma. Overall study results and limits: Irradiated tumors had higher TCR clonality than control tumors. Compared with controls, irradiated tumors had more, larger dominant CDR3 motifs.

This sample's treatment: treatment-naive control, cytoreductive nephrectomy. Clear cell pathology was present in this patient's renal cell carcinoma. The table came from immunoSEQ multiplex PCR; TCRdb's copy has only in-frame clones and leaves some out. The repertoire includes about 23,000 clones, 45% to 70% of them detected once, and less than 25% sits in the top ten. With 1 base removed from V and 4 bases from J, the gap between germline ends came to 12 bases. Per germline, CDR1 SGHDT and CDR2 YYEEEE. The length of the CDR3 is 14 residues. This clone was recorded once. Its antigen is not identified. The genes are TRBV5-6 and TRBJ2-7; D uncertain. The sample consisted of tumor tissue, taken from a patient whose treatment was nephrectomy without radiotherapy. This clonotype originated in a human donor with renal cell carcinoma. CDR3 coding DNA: TGTGCCAGCAGCTTGCGAGGAACTTTGTACGAGCAGTACTTC. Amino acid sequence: CASSLRGTLYEQYF.